This T cell receptor beta chain was identified in a study of cytomegalovirus exposure and HLA in healthy donors. This PCR relied on a set of 60 Vbeta primers and 13 Jbeta primers. TCRdb's copy holds only in-frame clones and misses some; the assay was immunoSEQ multiplex PCR. The sample lists some 85,000 clones, 60% to 85% seen once, with under 6% in the top ten. The source material was PBMCs. The TCR originated in a man aged 18 to 30 in good health and CMV-seropositive.

CDR3: CAISGQGSGNTIYF. CDR3 DNA: TGTGCCATCAGTGGGCAGGGATCTGGAAACACCATATATTTT. The chain carries TRBV10-3 and TRBJ1-3; maybe TRBD1 (5 bases). The V end lost 4 bases, the J end lost 1 base, and 8 bases lay between the germline ends. The CDR3 has 14 amino acids. Germline CDR1 is ENHRY and CDR2 is SYGVKD.